A selection of T cell receptor beta chains follows, all from one sample in a study of shared clonotypes between healthy human individuals. Clones were sequenced by immunoSEQ multiplex PCR, and TCRdb holds only the in-frame ones, with some missing. The data hold about 300,000 clones, with about 74% observed a single time. The sample consisted of memory CD4+ T cells sorted from blood. The receptor set was obtained from a young man in good health. The CDR3 runs from the conserved cysteine through the conserved F or W. The order of the fields is J gene, clone size, D gene, V gene, CDR3 protein, CDR3 DNA. A D gene is named only where the DNA matches it firmly. Not every row has a clone size; where given, it reads once, few, many or a size class.

>TRBJ2-3|.|.|TRBV25-1
CASSALLDTQYF
TGTGCCAGCAGTGCCCTGCTAGATACGCAGTATTTT
>TRBJ1-1|many|.|TRBV10-3
CAISEGRLNTEAFF
TGTGCCATCAGTGAGGGACGGTTGAACACTGAAGCTTTCTTT
>TRBJ1-5|.|TRBD1|TRBV10-1
CASDGPGQGDSNQPQHF
TGCGCCAGCGACGGCCCGGGACAGGGGGATAGCAATCAGCCCCAGCATTTT
>TRBJ2-2|.|TRBD2|TRBV5-1
CASGAGGNTGELFF
TGCGCCAGCGGAGCGGGAGGGAACACCGGGGAGCTGTTTTTT
>TRBJ2-7|.|TRBD2|TRBV5-1
CASILRPGLAAYEQYF
TGCGCCAGCATCCTCCGCCCGGGACTAGCGGCCTACGAGCAGTACTTC
>TRBJ2-2|.|TRBD1|TRBV5-1
CASSLRGPNTGELFF
TGCGCCAGCAGCTTAAGGGGGCCGAACACCGGGGAGCTGTTTTTT
>TRBJ2-7|.|.|TRBV6-1
CASTHSYEQYF
TGTGCCAGCACACACAGCTACGAGCAGTACTTC
>TRBJ1-5|.|.|TRBV2
CASSEQGLDNQPQHF
TGTGCCAGCAGTGAACAGGGATTGGACAATCAGCCCCAGCATTTT
>TRBJ2-1|few|.|TRBV2
CASSEARAGGYYNEQFF
TGTGCCAGCAGTGAAGCGAGGGCAGGGGGGTATTACAATGAGCAGTTCTTC
>TRBJ2-7|.|.|TRBV10-1
CASSAAGHLRGRHSTAEQYF
TGCGCCAGCAGTGCCGCGGGACACCTAAGGGGTAGACACTCGACGGCCGAGCAGTACTTC
>TRBJ2-3|.|.|TRBV13
CASSSPRGKTDTQYF
TGTGCCAGCAGCTCTCCCAGGGGAAAGACAGATACGCAGTATTTT
>TRBJ1-5|.|TRBD1|TRBV6-5
CASSLRGDRGYQPQHF
TGTGCCAGCAGTTTGAGGGGGGACAGGGGATATCAGCCCCAGCATTTT
>TRBJ2-1|.|.|TRBV11-2
CASSFLRVGNEQFF
TGTGCCAGCAGCTTTTTAAGGGTTGGCAATGAGCAGTTCTTC
>TRBJ2-7|.|.|TRBV19
CASSRDYTYEQYF
TGTGCCAGTAGTCGCGACTATACCTACGAGCAGTACTTC
>TRBJ1-5|many|.|TRBV5-8
CASSLGRHNQPQHF
TGTGCCAGCAGCTTGGGTCGCCACAATCAGCCCCAGCATTTT
>TRBJ2-3|many|TRBD2|TRBV5-1
CASSLTSGRIMDTQYF
TGCGCCAGCAGCTTGACTAGCGGGAGGATTATGGATACGCAGTATTTT
>TRBJ1-5|.|TRBD1|TRBV2
CASSRDRAGRGNQPQHF
TGTGCCAGCAGTAGGGACAGGGCGGGTCGAGGCAATCAGCCCCAGCATTTT
>TRBJ2-7|.|.|TRBV5-1
CASSLAAETYEQYF
TGCGCCAGCAGCCTGGCTGCGGAAACCTACGAGCAGTACTTC
>TRBJ1-5|.|.|TRBV10-3
CAISEPPGQPQHF
TGTGCCATCAGTGAGCCCCCTGGTCAGCCCCAGCATTTT
>TRBJ2-7|.|TRBD1|TRBV2
CASSEAPTGQGDF
TGTGCCAGCAGTGAAGCGCCGACGGGACAGGGTGACTTC
>TRBJ1-2|.|.|TRBV7-9
CASSPAANYGYTF
TGTGCCAGCAGCCCCGCCGCTAACTATGGCTACACCTTC
>TRBJ2-1|.|.|TRBV5-6
CASSSLKLYNEQFF
TGTGCCAGCAGCTCGCTAAAACTTTACAATGAGCAGTTCTTC
>TRBJ2-5|.|TRBD1|TRBV15
CATGGGQGVGETQYF
TGTGCCACCGGTGGGGGACAGGGGGTCGGAGAGACCCAGTACTTC
>TRBJ2-2|few|.|TRBV5-1
CASSRVVTGELFF
TGCGCCAGCAGCCGCGTAGTTACCGGGGAGCTGTTTTTT
>TRBJ2-4|.|.|TRBV11-2
CASSRRDHGNIQYF
TGTGCCAGCAGTCGCCGGGACCATGGAAACATTCAGTACTTC
>TRBJ2-1|once|TRBD2|TRBV5-1
CASSLRLAGPPTVRDEQFF
TGCGCCAGCAGCTTGCGGCTAGCGGGGCCCCCGACGGTCAGGGATGAGCAGTTCTTC
>TRBJ2-1|.|.|TRBV12-2
CASRSPGAGLAGPNNEQFF
TGTGCAAGTCGCTCCCCAGGCGCGGGGCTAGCCGGGCCTAACAATGAGCAGTTCTTC
>TRBJ2-7|.|.|TRBV5-1
CASSPPSKSTYEQYF
TGCGCCAGCAGCCCCCCCTCGAAATCAACCTACGAGCAGTACTTC
>TRBJ1-2|.|TRBD1|TRBV6-5
CASSYVRTGGGYGYTF
TGTGCCAGCAGTTACGTTCGGACAGGGGGGGGCTATGGCTACACCTTC
>TRBJ2-5|.|TRBD2|TRBV10-3
CAIPMGGEGQETQYF
TGTGCCATCCCAATGGGGGGGGAGGGCCAAGAGACCCAGTACTTC
>TRBJ2-1|.|.|TRBV7-9
CASSYTLPASDEQFF
TGTGCCAGCAGCTATACACTCCCCGCGAGCGATGAGCAGTTCTTC
>TRBJ2-7|.|.|TRBV11-3
CASERDGEQYF
TGTGCCAGCGAAAGGGACGGCGAGCAGTACTTC
>TRBJ2-1|once|TRBD2|TRBV12-5
CASGWTSGRPEQFF
TGTGCTAGTGGTTGGACTAGCGGGAGGCCGGAGCAGTTCTTC
>TRBJ1-4|.|.|TRBV7-8
CASSLAGVTNEKLFF
TGTGCCAGCAGCTTAGCAGGCGTAACTAATGAAAAACTGTTTTTT
>TRBJ1-3|few|.|TRBV2
CASSNEGGGSNTIYF
TGTGCCAGCAGCAACGAAGGTGGGGGATCAAACACCATATATTTT
>TRBJ2-7|.|.|TRBV23-1
CASSQSSCGVYEQYF
TGCGCCAGCAGTCAGTCCTCGTGCGGCGTTTACGAGCAGTACTTC
>TRBJ2-2|.|.|TRBV5-6
CASSSRDSGYTGELFF
TGTGCCAGCAGCTCCAGGGATAGCGGTTACACCGGGGAGCTGTTTTTT
>TRBJ2-2|few|TRBD1|TRBV28
CASSPGRGFAGELFF
TGTGCCAGCAGTCCCGGCAGGGGGTTCGCCGGGGAGCTGTTTTTT